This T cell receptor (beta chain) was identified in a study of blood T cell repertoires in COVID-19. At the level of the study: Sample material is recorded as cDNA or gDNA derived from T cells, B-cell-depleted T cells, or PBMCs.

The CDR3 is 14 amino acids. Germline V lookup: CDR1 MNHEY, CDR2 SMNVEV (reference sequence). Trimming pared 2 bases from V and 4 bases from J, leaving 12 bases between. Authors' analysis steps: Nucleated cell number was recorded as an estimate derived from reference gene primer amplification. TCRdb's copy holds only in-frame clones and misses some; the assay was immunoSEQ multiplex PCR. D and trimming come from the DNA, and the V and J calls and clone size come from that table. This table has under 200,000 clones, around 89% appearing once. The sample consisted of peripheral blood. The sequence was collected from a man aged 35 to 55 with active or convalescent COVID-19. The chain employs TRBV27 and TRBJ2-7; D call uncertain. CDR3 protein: CASSLADNVYEQYF. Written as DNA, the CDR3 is TGTGCCAGCAGTTTAGCCGACAATGTTTACGAGCAGTACTTC.